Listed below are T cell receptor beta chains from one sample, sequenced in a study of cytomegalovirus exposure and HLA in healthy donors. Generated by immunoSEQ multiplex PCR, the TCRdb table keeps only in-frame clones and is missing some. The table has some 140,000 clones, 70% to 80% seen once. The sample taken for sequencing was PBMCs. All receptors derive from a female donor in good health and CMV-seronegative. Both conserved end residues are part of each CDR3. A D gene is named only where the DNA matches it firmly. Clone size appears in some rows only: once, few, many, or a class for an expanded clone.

CSVDNWAYGYTF TGCAGCGTCGACAACTGGGCCTATGGCTACACCTTC TRBV29-1 NA TRBJ1-2 NA
CASSEWTGAGNTIYF TGTGCCAGCAGTGAGTGGACAGGGGCTGGAAACACCATATATTTT TRBV25-1 TRBD1 TRBJ1-3 once
CASSEGGGTTQYF TGTGCCAGCAGTGAAGGCGGGGGGACTACGCAGTATTTT TRBV2 TRBD2 TRBJ2-3 NA
CASSLFGRAEEQYF TGTGCCAGCAGCCTCTTCGGGAGGGCCGAGGAGCAGTACTTC TRBV14 TRBD2 TRBJ2-5 NA
CASSLDRGGRKNIQYF TGCGCCAGCAGCTTGGATCGGGGGGGGCGCAAAAACATTCAGTACTTC TRBV5-1 TRBD2 TRBJ2-4 NA
CASSVRGGGGKDTQYF TGTGCCAGCAGCGTAAGAGGGGGCGGGGGGAAAGATACGCAGTATTTT TRBV9 NA TRBJ2-3 NA
CASSKDRGGNGYTF TGTGCCAGCAGTAAGGACAGGGGAGGCAACGGCTACACCTTC TRBV6-4 TRBD1 TRBJ1-2 NA
CASSYSKQGEPQHF TGTGCCAGCAGTTACTCGAAACAGGGGGAGCCCCAGCATTTT TRBV6-6 TRBD1 TRBJ1-5 NA
CASSGRDRDLYEQYF TGTGCCAGCAGCGGCCGGGACAGGGACCTCTACGAGCAGTACTTC TRBV9 TRBD1 TRBJ2-7 few
CASKSGTGTYEQYF TGTGCCAGCAAGTCCGGGACAGGGACCTACGAGCAGTACTTC TRBV2 TRBD1 TRBJ2-7 once
CASSLNGAVNYGYTF TGTGCCAGCAGCTTAAATGGGGCTGTGAACTATGGCTACACCTTC TRBV7-9 NA TRBJ1-2 few